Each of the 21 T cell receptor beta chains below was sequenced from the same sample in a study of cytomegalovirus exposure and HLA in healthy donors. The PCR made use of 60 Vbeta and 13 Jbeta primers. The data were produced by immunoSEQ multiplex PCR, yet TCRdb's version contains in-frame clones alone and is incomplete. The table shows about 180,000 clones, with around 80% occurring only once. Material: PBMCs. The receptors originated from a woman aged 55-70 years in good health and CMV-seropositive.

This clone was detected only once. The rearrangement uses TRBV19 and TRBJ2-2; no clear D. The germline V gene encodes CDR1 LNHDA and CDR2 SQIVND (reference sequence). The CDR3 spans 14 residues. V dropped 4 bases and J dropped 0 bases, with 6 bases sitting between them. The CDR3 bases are TGTGCCAGTAGTAATGGCCCGAACACCGGGGAGCTGTTTTTT. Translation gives CASSNGPNTGELFF.

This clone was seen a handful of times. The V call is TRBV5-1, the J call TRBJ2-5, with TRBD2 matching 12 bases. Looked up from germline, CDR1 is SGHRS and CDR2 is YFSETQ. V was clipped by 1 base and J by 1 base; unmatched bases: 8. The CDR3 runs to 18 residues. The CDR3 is CASSLRASGRAAQETQYF. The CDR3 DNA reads TGCGCCAGCAGCTTGAGGGCTAGCGGGAGGGCCGCCCAAGAGACCCAGTACTTC.

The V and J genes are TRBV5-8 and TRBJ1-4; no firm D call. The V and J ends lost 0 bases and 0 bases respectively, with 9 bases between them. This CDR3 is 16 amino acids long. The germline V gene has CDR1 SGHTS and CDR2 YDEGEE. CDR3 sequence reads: CASSLGRDSTNEKLFF. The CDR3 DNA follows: TGTGCCAGCAGCTTGGGGCGGGATTCAACTAATGAAAAACTGTTTTTT.

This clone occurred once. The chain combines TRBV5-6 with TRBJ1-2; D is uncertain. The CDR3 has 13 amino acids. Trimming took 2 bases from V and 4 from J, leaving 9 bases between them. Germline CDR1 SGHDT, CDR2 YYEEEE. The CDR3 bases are TGTGCCAGCAGCTTACCAGTAACCTATGGCTACACCTTC. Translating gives CASSLPVTYGYTF.

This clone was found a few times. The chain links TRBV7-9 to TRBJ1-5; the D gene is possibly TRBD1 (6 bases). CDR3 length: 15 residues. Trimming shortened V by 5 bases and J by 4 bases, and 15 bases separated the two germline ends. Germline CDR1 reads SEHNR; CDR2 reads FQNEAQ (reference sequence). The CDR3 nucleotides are TGTGCCAGCAGCCCCGGGGCAGGGGCTAATCAGCCCCAGCATTTT. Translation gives CASSPGAGANQPQHF.

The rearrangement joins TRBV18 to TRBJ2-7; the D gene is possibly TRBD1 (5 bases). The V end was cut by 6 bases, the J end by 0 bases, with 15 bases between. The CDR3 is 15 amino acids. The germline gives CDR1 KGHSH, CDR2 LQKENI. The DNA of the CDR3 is TGTGCCAGCTCCCCCGGACACCTGAGCTCCTACGAGCAGTACTTC. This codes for CASSPGHLSSYEQYF.

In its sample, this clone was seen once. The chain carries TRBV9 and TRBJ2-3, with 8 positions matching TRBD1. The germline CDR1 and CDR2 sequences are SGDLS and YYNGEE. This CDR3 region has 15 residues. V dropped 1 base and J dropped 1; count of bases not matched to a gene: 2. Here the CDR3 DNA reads TGTGCCAGCAGCGTAACGGGACAGGGCACAGATACGCAGTATTTT. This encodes CASSVTGQGTDTQYF.

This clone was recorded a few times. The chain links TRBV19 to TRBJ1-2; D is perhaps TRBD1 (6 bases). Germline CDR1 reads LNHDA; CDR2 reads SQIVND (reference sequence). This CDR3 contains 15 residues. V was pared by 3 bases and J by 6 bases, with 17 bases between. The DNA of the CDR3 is TGTGCCAGTAGTATGCTTAACAGGGCGCTAAATGGCTACACCTTC. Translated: CASSMLNRALNGYTF.

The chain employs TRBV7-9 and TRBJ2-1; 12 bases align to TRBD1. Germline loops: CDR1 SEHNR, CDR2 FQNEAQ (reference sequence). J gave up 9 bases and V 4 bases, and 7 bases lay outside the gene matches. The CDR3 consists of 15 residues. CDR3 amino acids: CASSSGTGGLVEQFF. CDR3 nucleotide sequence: TGTGCCAGCAGCTCCGGGACAGGGGGCCTGGTTGAGCAGTTCTTC.

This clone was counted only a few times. CDR3 in amino acids: CASSPQGTRKLNTEAFF. The CDR3 DNA reads TGTGCCAGCTCACCACAGGGGACACGCAAGCTAAACACTGAAGCTTTCTTT. The rearrangement uses TRBV18 and TRBJ1-1; the D gene is possibly TRBD1 (6 bases). The CDR3 is 17 amino acids. V was clipped by 1 base and J by 2 bases, with 17 bases between them. In germline, CDR1 is KGHSH, CDR2 LQKENI.

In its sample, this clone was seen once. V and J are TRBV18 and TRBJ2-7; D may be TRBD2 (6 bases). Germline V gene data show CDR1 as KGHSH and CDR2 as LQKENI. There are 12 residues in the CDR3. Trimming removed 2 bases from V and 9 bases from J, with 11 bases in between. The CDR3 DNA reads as TGTGCCAGCTCACCAGGCGGGGCGGGGCAGTACTTC. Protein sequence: CASSPGGAGQYF.

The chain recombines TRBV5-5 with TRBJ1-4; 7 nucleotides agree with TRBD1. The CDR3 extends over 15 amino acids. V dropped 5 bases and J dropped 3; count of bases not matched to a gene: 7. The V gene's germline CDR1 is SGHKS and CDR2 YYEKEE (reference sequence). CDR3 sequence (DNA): TGTGCCAGCAGACCCGAGGGGGCGGCTAATGAAAAACTGTTTTTT. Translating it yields CASRPEGAANEKLFF.

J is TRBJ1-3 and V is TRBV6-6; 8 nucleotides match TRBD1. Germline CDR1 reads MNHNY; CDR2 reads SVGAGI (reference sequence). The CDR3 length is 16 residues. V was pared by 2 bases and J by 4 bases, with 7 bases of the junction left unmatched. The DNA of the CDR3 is TGTGCCAGCAGTTACGTAGGGACAGGTATCGGAAACACCATATATTTT. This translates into CASSYVGTGIGNTIYF.

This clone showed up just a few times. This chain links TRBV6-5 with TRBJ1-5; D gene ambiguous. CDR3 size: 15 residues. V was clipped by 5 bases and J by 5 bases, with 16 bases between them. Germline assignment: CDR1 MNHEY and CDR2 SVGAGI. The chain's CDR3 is CASSPFTNSHQPQHF. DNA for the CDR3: TGTGCCAGCAGTCCCTTTACAAACAGTCATCAGCCCCAGCATTTT.

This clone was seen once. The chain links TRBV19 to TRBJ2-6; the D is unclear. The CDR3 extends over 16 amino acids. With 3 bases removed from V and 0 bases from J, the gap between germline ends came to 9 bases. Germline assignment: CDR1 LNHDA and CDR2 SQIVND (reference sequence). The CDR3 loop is CASSIYSISGANVLTF. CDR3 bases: TGTGCCAGTAGTATCTACAGTATCTCTGGGGCCAACGTCCTGACTTTC.

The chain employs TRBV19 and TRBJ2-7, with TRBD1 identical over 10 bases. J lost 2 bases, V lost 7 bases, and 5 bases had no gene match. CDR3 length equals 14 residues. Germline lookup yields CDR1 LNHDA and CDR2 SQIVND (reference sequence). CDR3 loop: CASTRTGGTYEQYF. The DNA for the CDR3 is TGTGCCAGTACCAGGACAGGGGGAACCTACGAGCAGTACTTC. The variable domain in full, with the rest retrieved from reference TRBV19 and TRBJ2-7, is DGGITQSPKYLFRKEGQNVTLSCEQNLNHDAMYWYRQDPGQGLRLIYYSQIVNDFQKGDIAEGYSVSREKKESFPLTVTSAQKNPTAFYLCASTRTGGTYEQYFGPGTRLTVT.

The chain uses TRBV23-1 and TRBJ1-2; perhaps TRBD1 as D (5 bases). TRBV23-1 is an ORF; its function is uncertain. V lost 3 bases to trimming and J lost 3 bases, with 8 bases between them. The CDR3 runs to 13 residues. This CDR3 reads CASSQTADYGYTF. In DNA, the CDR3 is TGCGCCAGCAGTCAGACAGCAGACTATGGCTACACCTTC.

CDR3 loop: CASSLAPGNQPQHF. The CDR3 DNA is TGTGCCAGCAGCTTGGCTCCAGGGAATCAGCCCCAGCATTTT. This rearrangement joins TRBV7-2 to TRBJ1-5; D may be TRBD1 (5 bases). V dropped 3 bases and J dropped 4 bases, with 10 bases sitting between them. The CDR3 sequence is 14 residues long. CDR1 is SGHTA, CDR2 FQGNSA, per germline.

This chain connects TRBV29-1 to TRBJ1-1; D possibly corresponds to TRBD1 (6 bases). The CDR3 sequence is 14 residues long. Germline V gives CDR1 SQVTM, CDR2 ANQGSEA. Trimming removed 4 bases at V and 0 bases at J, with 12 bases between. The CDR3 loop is CSVAGGAMNTEAFF. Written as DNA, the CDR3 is TGCAGCGTTGCGGGGGGGGCTATGAACACTGAAGCTTTCTTT.

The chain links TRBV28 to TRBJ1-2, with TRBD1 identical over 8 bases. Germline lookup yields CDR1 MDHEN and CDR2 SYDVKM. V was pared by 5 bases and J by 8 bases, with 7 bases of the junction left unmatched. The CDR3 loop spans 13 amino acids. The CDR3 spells CASSIRTGNGYTF. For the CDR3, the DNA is TGTGCCAGCAGTATAAGGACAGGGAACGGCTACACCTTC.

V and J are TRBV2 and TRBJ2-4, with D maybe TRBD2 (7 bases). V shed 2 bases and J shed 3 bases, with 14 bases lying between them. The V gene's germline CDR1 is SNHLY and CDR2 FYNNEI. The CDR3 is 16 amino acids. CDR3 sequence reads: CASSEFGGLVKNIQYF. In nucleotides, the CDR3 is TGTGCCAGCAGTGAATTCGGGGGGCTAGTCAAAAACATTCAGTACTTC.